One and the same sample provided the 4 T cell receptor beta chains below, sequenced in a study of cytomegalovirus exposure and HLA in healthy donors. PCR amplification relied on 60 Vbeta primers (plus 13 Jbeta primers). The method was immunoSEQ multiplex PCR; TCRdb's version includes in-frame clones alone and lacks a portion of them. This table has about 92,000 clones, just under 70% appearing once. The sample consisted of PBMCs. All receptors come from a man aged 50 or older in good health and CMV-seronegative.

The J gene is TRBJ1-5, the V gene TRBV5-6; TRBD1 agrees at 8 bases. Germline values: CDR1 SGHDT, CDR2 YYEEEE. V was pared by 1 base and J by 2 bases, with 8 bases of the junction left unmatched. This CDR3 comprises 17 residues. As DNA, the CDR3 is TGTGCCAGCAGCTTGTCAAGAGACAGGGGTGGCAATCAGCCCCAGCATTTT. Amino acids: CASSLSRDRGGNQPQHF.

The rearrangement joins TRBV11-3 to TRBJ2-1, with D maybe TRBD2 (6 bases). V was trimmed by 5 bases and J by 6 bases, leaving 20 bases between them. The CDR3 is 16 amino acids. Germline lookup yields CDR1 SGHNT and CDR2 YENEEA. CDR3 in DNA: TGTGCCAGCAGCCCACGGGCGGGGAGGTCGGGCAATGAGCAGTTCTTC. This gives the protein CASSPRAGRSGNEQFF.

As regards this clone: The same CDR3 arises from other DNA sequences in this sample as well. This chain links TRBV7-9 with TRBJ1-1, with a tentative D call TRBD1 (5 bases). The CDR3 contains 12 residues. Germline CDR1 SEHNR, CDR2 FQNEAQ (reference sequence). The V end was cut by 1 base, the J end by 7 bases, with 7 bases between. CDR3 amino acids: CASSLGQGEAFF. CDR3 bases: TGTGCCAGCAGCTTAGGTCAGGGTGAAGCTTTCTTT.

The J gene is TRBJ1-2, the V gene TRBV29-1; 8 nucleotides line up with TRBD1. V lost 3 bases, J lost 8 bases, and 8 bases stayed unmatched. The CDR3 consists of 13 residues. Germline loops: CDR1 SQVTM, CDR2 ANQGSEA. CDR3 DNA sequence: TGCAGCGTTGAGGGCAGGGGGCCGGGGGGCTACACCTTC. Encoded protein: CSVEGRGPGGYTF.